This T cell receptor beta chain was sequenced for a study of shared clonotypes between healthy human individuals. The study's findings and limits: Inspection by rarefaction showed sorted-subset sequencing to be incomplete despite large depth. Naive CD4 clonotypes overlapped across a handful of donors at roughly 5%.

The CDR3 runs 14 residues. Germline V gene lookup returns CDR1 SGHTA and CDR2 FQGNSA. V was shortened by 1 base and J by 4 bases, with 8 bases between the two germline ends. Of note for this clone: The target antigen is unknown.

Methods used by the authors: Owing to the provision of junction-only sequences devoid of quality scores by immunoSEQ, filtering differed. The repertoire was sequenced with immunoSEQ multiplex PCR; TCRdb's copy has only in-frame clones and lacks some. V, J and clone size are those of that table, while D and trimming were read from the DNA. The sample carries millions of clones, over 90% recorded once. The rearrangement uses TRBV7-2 and TRBJ1-3; D unresolved. The receptor's source is a man younger than 35 in good health. Some clones in this sample may be carry-over from other donors' samples. The material sequenced was naive CD4+ T cells from PBMCs. Subset specified: CD45RA+ positively selected. The CDR3 here is CASSLGIGGNTIYF. As DNA, the CDR3 is TGTGCCAGCAGCTTAGGAATTGGAGGAAACACCATATATTTT.